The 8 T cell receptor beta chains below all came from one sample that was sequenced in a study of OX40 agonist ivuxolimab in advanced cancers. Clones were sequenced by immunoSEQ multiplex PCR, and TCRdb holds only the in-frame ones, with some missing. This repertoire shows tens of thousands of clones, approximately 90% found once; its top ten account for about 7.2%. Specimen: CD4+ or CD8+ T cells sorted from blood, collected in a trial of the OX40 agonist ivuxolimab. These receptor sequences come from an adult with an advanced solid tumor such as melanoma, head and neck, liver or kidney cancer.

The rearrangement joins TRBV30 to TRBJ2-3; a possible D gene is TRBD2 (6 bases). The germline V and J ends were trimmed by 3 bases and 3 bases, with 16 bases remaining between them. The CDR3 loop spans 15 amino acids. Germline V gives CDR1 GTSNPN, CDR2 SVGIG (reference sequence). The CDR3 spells CAWSLGTRGTDTQYF. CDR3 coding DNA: TGTGCCTGGAGCCTAGGGACGCGGGGAACAGATACGCAGTATTTT.

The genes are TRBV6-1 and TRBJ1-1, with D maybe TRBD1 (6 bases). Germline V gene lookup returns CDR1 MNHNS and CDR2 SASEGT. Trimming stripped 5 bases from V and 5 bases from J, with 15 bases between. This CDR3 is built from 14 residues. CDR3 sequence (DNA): TGTGCCAGCAGTACCTCAGGGGTTGGAACTGAAGCTTTCTTT. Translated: CASSTSGVGTEAFF.

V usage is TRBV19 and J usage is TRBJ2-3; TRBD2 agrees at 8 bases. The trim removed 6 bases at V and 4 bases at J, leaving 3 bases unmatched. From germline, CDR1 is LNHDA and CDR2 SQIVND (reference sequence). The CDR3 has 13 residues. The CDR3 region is CASSGGGPDTQYF. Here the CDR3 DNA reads TGTGCCAGTAGCGGGGGGGGGCCAGATACGCAGTATTTT.

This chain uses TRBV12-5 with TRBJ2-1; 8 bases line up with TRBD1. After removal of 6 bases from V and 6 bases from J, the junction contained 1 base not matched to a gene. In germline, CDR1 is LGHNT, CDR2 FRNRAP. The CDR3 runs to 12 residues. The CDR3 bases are TGTGCTAGTGGAACAGGGGGCAATGAGCAGTTCTTC. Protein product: CASGTGGNEQFF.

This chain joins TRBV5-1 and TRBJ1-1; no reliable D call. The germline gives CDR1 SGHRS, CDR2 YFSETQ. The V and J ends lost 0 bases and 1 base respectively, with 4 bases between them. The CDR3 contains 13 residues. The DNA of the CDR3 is TGCGCCAGCAGCTTGGGGGCGAACACTGAAGCTTTCTTT. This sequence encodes CASSLGANTEAFF.

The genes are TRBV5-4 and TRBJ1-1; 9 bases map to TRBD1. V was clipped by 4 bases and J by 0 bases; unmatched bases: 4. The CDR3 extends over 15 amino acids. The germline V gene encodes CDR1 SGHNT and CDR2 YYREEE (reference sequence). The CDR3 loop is CASSPDRGMNTEAFF. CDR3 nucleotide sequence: TGTGCCAGCAGCCCGGACAGGGGAATGAACACTGAAGCTTTCTTT.

CDR3 protein: CASSMTGLGVNQPQHF. The DNA of the CDR3 is TGTGCCAGCAGTATGACGGGACTGGGGGTCAATCAGCCCCAGCATTTT. The chain employs TRBV7-2 and TRBJ1-5, with D perhaps TRBD1 (5 bases). Trimming shortened V by 6 bases and J by 3 bases, and 18 bases separated the two germline ends. Germline CDR1 reads SGHTA; CDR2 reads FQGNSA. The CDR3 is 16 residues long.

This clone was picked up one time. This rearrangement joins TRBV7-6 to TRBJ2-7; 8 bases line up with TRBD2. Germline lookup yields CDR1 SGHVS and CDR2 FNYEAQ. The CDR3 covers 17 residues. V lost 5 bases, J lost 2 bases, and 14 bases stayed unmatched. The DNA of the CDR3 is TGTGCCAGCAGCCCCCGGGGGCTAGCGGGCTCAACCTACGAGCAGTACTTC. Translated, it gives CASSPRGLAGSTYEQYF.